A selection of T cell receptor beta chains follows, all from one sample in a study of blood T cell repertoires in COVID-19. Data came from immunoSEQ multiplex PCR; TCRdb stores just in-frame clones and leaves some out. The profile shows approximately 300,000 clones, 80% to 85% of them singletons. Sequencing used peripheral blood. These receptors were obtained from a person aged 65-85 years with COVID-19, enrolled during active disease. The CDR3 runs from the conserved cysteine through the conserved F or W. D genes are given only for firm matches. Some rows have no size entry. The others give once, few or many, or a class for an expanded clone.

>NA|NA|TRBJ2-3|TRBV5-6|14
CASSPRTYTDTQYF
TGTGCCAGCAGCCCCCGGACTTACACAGATACGCAGTATTTT
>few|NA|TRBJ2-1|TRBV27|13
CASRGRVYNEQFF
TGTGCCAGCAGGGGCAGGGTCTACAATGAGCAGTTCTTC
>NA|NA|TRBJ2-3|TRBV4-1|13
CASSQQGADTQYF
TGCGCCAGCAGCCAACAGGGTGCTGATACGCAGTATTTT
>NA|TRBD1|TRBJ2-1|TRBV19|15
CASSIGGQGEGEQFF
TGTGCCAGTAGTATCGGGGGACAGGGGGAAGGAGAGCAGTTCTTC
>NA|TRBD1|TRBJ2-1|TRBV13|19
CASSSWTGGASSLHREQFF
TGTGCCAGCAGCTCCTGGACAGGGGGCGCTTCCTCTTTACATCGTGAGCAGTTCTTC
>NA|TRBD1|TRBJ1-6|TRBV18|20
CASSPRRGQGPSSYNSPLHF
TGTGCCAGCTCACCACGCCGGGGACAGGGGCCTAGCTCCTATAATTCACCCCTCCACTTT
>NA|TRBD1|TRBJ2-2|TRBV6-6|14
CASSSTDRTGELFF
TGTGCCAGCAGTTCCACGGACAGGACCGGGGAGCTGTTTTTT
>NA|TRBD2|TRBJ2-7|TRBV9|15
CASSHGGGQSYEQYF
TGTGCCAGCAGCCACGGGGGGGGCCAGTCCTACGAGCAGTACTTC
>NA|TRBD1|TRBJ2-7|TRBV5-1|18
CASSLFHPAGTGTHEQYF
TGCGCCAGCAGCTTGTTCCACCCAGCCGGGACAGGGACCCACGAGCAGTACTTC
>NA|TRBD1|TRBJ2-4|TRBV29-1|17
CSVEGQGVWGAKNIQYF
TGCAGCGTTGAAGGGCAGGGGGTCTGGGGGGCCAAAAACATTCAGTACTTC
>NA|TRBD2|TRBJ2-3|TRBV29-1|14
CSVSIGGNTDTQYF
TGCAGCGTTTCTATCGGGGGGAATACAGATACGCAGTATTTT
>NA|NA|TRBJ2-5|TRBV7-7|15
CASSQDPGGKETQYF
TGTGCCAGCAGCCAAGACCCCGGGGGTAAAGAGACCCAGTACTTC
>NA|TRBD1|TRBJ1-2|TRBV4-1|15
CASRKGPGGYYGYTF
TGCGCCAGCAGGAAAGGGCCAGGGGGCTACTATGGCTACACCTTC
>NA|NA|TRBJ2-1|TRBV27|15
CASSATHNPVYEQFF
TGTGCCAGCAGTGCAACTCATAATCCGGTCTATGAGCAGTTCTTC
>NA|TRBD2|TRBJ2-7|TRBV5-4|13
CASSSGGGHEQYF
TGTGCCAGCAGCTCCGGGGGGGGGCACGAGCAGTACTTC
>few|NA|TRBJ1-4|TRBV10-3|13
CAIGTATNEKLFF
TGTGCCATCGGTACTGCAACTAATGAAAAACTGTTTTTT
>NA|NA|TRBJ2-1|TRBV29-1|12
CSVVDGVNEQFF
TGCAGCGTTGTCGACGGGGTCAATGAGCAGTTCTTC
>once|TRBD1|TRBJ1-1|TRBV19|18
CASSMIPGTGAMNTEAFF
TGTGCCAGTAGTATGATACCCGGGACAGGGGCCATGAACACTGAAGCTTTCTTT
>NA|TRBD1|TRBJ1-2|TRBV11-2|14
CASRKTGGVYGYTF
TGTGCCAGCAGGAAAACAGGGGGCGTTTATGGCTACACCTTC
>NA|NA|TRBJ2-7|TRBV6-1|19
CASSESRQGARLAGNEQYF
TGTGCCAGCAGTGAATCGAGGCAGGGGGCGCGGCTAGCGGGAAACGAGCAGTACTTC
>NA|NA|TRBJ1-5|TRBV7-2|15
CASRLAPGPNQPQHF
TGTGCCAGCAGACTAGCCCCGGGACCCAATCAGCCCCAGCATTTT
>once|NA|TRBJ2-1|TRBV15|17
CATSRDRQDRPSNEQFF
TGTGCCACCAGCAGAGATCGGCAGGACAGACCGTCCAATGAGCAGTTCTTC
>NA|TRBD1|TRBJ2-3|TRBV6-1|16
CASSERAGGRADTQYF
TGTGCCAGCAGTGAAAGGGCAGGGGGCAGGGCAGATACGCAGTATTTT
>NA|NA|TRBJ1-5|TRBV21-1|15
CASSSEDRANQPQHF
TGTGCCAGCAGCTCCGAGGACAGGGCCAATCAGCCCCAGCATTTT
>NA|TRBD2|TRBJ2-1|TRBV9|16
CASSVPTSGSQNEQFF
TGTGCCAGCAGCGTACCAACTAGCGGGAGCCAGAACGAGCAGTTCTTC
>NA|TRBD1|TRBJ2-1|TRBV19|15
CASSIGTGGHNEQFF
TGTGCCAGTAGTATTGGGACAGGGGGGCACAATGAGCAGTTCTTC
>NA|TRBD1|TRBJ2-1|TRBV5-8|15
CASSLGTGGLDEQFF
TGTGCCAGCAGCTTGGGGACAGGGGGGCTCGATGAGCAGTTCTTC
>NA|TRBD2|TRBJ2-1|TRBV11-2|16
CASSPEYSREFCEQFF
TGTGCCAGCAGCCCAGAGTACTCGCGGGAGTTTTGTGAGCAGTTCTTC
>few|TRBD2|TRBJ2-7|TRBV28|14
CAIVGLAGSYEQYF
TGTGCCATCGTGGGACTAGCGGGCTCCTACGAGCAGTACTTC
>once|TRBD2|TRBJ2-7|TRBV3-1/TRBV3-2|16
CASSQDRAGRFYEQYF
TGTGCCAGCAGCCAAGATCGAGCGGGACGTTTCTACGAGCAGTACTTC
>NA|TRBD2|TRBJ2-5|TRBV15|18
CATSRGTSGSRRKETQYF
TGTGCCACCAGCAGAGGGACTAGCGGGAGTCGACGGAAAGAGACCCAGTACTTC